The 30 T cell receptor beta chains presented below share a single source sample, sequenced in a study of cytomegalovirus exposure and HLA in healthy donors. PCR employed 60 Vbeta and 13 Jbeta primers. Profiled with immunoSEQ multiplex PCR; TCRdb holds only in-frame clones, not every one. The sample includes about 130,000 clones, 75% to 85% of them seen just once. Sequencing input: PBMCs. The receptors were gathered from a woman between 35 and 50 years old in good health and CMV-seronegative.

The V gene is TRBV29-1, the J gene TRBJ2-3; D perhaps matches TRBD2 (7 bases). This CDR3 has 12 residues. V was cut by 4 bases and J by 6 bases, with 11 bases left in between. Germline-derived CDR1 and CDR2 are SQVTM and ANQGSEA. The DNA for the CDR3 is TGCAGCGTTGCGGGGGGCGAGGATACGCAGTATTTT. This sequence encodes CSVAGGEDTQYF.

The CDR3 sequence: CASSRSGGQETQYF. The CDR3 DNA reads as TGTGCCAGCAGCCGGAGCGGGGGCCAAGAGACCCAGTACTTC. This rearrangement joins TRBV5-4 to TRBJ2-5; 8 nucleotides line up with TRBD2. The V gene end was trimmed by 4 bases and the J gene end by 1 base; junction bases not matched to a gene: 3. The CDR3 totals 14 residues. Per germline, CDR1 SGHNT and CDR2 YYREEE (reference sequence).

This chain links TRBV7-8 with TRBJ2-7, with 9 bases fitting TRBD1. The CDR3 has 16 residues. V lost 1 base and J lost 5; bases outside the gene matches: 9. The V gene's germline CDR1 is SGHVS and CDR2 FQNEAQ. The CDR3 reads CASSLGPIDRGNEQYF. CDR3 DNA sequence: TGTGCCAGCAGCTTAGGGCCTATCGACAGGGGGAACGAGCAGTACTTC.

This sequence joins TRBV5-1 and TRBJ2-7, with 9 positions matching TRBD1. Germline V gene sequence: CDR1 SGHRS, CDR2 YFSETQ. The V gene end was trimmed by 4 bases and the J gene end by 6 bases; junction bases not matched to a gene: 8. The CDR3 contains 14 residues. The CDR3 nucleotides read TGCGCCAGCAGCCCAGACAGGGGGGGGCGCGAGCAGTACTTC. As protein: CASSPDRGGREQYF.

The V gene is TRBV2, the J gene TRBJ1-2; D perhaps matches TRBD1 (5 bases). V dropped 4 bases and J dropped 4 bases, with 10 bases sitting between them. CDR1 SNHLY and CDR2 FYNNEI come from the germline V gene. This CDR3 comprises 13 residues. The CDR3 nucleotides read TGTGCCAGCAGTGGGGAGGGGAGCTATGGCTACACCTTC. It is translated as CASSGEGSYGYTF.

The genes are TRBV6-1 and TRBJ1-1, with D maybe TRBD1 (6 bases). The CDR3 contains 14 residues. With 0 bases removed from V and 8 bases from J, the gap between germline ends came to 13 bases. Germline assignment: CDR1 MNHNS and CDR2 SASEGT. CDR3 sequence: CASSEASRGREAFF. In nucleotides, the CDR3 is TGTGCCAGCAGTGAAGCAAGCAGGGGAAGGGAAGCTTTCTTT.

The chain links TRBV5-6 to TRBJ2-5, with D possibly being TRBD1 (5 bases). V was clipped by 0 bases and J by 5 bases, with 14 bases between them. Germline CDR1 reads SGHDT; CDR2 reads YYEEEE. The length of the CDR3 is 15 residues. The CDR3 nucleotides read TGTGCCAGCAGCTTGGGTGGGGCCCGACACGAGACCCAGTACTTC. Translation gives CASSLGGARHETQYF. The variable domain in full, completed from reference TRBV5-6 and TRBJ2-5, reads DAGVTQSPTHLIKTRGQQVTLRCSPKSGHDTVSWYQQALGQGPQFIFQYYEEEERQRGNFPDRFSGHQFPNYSSELNVNALLLGDSALYLCASSLGGARHETQYFGPGTRLLVL.

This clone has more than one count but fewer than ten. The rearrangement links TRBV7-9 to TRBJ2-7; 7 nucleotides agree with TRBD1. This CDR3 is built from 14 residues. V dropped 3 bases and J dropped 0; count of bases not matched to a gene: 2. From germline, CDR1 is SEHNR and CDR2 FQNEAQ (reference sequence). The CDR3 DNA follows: TGTGCCAGCAGCTTGACAGGGAACTCCTACGAGCAGTACTTC. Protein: CASSLTGNSYEQYF.

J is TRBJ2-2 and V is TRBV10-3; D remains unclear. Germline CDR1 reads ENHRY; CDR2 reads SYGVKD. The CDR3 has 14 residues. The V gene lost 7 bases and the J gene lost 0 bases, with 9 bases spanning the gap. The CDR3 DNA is TGTGCCATCATGGAACAGTCGAACACCGGGGAGCTGTTTTTT. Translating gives CAIMEQSNTGELFF.

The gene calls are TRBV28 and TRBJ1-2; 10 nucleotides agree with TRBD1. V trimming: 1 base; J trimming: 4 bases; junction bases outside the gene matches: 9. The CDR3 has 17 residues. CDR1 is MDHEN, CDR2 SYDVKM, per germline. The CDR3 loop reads CASSLSGTGARGYGYTF. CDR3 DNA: TGTGCCAGCAGTTTATCCGGGACAGGGGCTCGAGGCTATGGCTACACCTTC.

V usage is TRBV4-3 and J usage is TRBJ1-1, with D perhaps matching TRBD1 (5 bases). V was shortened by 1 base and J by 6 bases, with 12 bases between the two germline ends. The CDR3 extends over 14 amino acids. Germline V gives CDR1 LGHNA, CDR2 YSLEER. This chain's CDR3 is CASSQGSRVSEAFF. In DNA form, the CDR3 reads TGCGCCAGCAGCCAAGGGTCCAGGGTATCTGAAGCTTTCTTT.

The CDR3 DNA sequence: TGTGCCAGCAGCTCCCTCCCCGGACAGGGGGCGCCGGAGACCCAGTACTTC. Protein sequence: CASSSLPGQGAPETQYF. J is TRBJ2-5 and V is TRBV7-9; TRBD1 matches 11 bases. The germline CDR1 and CDR2 sequences are SEHNR and FQNEAQ (reference sequence). V lost 4 bases and J lost 5; bases outside the gene matches: 12. The CDR3 has 17 residues.

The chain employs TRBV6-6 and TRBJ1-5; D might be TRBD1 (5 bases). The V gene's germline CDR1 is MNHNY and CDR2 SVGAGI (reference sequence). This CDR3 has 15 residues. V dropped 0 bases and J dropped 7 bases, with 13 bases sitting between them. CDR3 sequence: CASSYSQGTGQPQHF. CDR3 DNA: TGTGCCAGCAGTTACTCCCAGGGAACTGGACAGCCCCAGCATTTT.

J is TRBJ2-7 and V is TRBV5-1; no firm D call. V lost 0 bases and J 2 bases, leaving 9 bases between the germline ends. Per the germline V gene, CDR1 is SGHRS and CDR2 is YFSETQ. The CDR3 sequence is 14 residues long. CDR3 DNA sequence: TGCGCCAGCAGCTTGGCCCGGAGCCCCTACGAGCAGTACTTC. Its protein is CASSLARSPYEQYF.

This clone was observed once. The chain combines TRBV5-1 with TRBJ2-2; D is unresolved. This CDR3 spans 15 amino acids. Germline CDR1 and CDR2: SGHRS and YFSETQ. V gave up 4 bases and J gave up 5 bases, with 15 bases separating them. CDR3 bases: TGCGCCAGCAGCGAAAGTCCGGGTAATACCGGGGAGCTGTTTTTT. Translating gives CASSESPGNTGELFF.

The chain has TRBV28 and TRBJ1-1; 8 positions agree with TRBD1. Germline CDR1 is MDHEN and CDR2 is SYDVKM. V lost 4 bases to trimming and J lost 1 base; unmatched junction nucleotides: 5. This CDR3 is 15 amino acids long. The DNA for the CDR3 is TGTGCCAGCAGTTCGGCCGGGACAGGGAACACTGAAGCTTTCTTT. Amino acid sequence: CASSSAGTGNTEAFF.

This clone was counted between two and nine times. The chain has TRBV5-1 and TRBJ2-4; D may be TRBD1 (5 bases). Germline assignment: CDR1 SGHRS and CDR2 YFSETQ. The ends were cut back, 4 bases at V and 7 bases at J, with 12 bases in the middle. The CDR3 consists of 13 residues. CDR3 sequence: CASSADNTNIQYF. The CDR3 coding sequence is TGCGCCAGCAGCGCGGACAACACTAACATTCAGTACTTC.

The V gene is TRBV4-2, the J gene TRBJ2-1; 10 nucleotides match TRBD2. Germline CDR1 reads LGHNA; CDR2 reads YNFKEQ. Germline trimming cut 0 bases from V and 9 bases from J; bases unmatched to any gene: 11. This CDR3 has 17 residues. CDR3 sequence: CASSQEGWGLAGVEQFF. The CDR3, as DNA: TGTGCCAGCAGCCAAGAGGGGTGGGGGCTAGCGGGGGTTGAGCAGTTCTTC.

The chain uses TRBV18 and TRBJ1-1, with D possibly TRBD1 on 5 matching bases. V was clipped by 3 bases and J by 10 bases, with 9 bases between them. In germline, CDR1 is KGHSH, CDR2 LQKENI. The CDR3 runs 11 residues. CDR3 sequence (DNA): TGTGCCAGCTCACCGGTCCAGGGAGCTTTCTTT. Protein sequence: CASSPVQGAFF.

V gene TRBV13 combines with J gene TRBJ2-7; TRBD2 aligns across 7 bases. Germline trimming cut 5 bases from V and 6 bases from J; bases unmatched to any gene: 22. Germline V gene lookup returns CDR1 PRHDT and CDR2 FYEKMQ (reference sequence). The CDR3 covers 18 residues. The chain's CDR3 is CASSHLPRGISIWSEQYF. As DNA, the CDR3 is TGTGCCAGCAGCCACCTACCGCGGGGGATCTCCATCTGGTCCGAGCAGTACTTC.

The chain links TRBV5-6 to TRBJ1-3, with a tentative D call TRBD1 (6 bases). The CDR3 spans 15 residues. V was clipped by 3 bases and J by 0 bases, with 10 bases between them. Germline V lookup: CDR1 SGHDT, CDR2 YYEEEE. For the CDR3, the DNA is TGTGCCAGCAGCTCCCCGACAGGCTCTGGAAACACCATATATTTT. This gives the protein CASSSPTGSGNTIYF. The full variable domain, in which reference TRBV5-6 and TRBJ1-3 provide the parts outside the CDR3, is DAGVTQSPTHLIKTRGQQVTLRCSPKSGHDTVSWYQQALGQGPQFIFQYYEEEERQRGNFPDRFSGHQFPNYSSELNVNALLLGDSALYLCASSSPTGSGNTIYFGEGSWLTVV.

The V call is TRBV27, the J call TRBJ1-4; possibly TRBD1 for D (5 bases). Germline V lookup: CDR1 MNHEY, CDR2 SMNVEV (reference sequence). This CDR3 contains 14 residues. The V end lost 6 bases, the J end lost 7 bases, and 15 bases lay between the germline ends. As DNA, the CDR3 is TGTGCCAGCAGCTCTAGCGGCAGGGCTGAAAAACTGTTTTTT. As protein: CASSSSGRAEKLFF.

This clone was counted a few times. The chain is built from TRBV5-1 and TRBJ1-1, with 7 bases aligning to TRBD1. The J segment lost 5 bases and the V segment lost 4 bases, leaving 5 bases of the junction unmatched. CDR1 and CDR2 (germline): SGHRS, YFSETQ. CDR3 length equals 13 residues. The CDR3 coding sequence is TGCGCCAGCAGCCAAGACAGGGAGACTGAAGCTTTCTTT. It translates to CASSQDRETEAFF.

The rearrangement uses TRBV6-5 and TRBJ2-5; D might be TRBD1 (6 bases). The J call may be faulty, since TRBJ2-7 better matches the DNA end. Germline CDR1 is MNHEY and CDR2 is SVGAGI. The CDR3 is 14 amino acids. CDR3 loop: CASSYLGTSYEQYF. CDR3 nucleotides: TGTGCCAGCAGTTACTTAGGGACAAGCTACGAGCAGTACTTC.

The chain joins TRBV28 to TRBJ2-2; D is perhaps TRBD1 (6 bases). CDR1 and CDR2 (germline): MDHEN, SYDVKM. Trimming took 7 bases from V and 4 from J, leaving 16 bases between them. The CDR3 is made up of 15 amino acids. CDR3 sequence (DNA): TGTGCCAGCACCTACTCCGGGACATTCACCGGGGAGCTGTTTTTT. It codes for CASTYSGTFTGELFF. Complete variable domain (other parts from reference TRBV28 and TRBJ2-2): DVKVTQSSRYLVKRTGEKVFLECVQDMDHENMFWYRQDPGLGLRLIYFSYDVKMKEKGDIPEGYSVSREKKERFSLILESASTNQTSMYLCASTYSGTFTGELFFGEGSRLTVL.

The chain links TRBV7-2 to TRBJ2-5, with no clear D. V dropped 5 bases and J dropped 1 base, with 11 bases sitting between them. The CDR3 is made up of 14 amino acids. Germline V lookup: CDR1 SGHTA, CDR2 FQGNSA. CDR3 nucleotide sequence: TGTGCCAGCAGCCCTACAGAGTTCCAAGAGACCCAGTACTTC. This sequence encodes CASSPTEFQETQYF.

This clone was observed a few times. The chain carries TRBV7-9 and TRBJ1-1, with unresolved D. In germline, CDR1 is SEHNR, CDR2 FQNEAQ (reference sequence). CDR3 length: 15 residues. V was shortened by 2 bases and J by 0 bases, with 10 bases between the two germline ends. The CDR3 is CASSLNELMNTEAFF. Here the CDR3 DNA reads TGTGCCAGCAGCTTAAATGAGCTTATGAACACTGAAGCTTTCTTT.

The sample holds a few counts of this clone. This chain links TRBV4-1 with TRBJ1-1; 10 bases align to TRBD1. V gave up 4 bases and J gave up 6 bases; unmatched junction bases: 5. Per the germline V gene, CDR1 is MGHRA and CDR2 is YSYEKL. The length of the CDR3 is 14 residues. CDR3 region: CASSPPGQGAEAFF. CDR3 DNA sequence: TGCGCCAGCAGCCCCCCAGGACAGGGGGCTGAAGCTTTCTTT.

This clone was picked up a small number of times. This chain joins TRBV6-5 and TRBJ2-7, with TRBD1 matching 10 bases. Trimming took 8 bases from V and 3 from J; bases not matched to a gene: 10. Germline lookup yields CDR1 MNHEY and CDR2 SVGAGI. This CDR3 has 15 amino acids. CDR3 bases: TGTGCCAGCGGGTCGGAAGGGACAGGGGTCTACGAGCAGTACTTC. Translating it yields CASGSEGTGVYEQYF.

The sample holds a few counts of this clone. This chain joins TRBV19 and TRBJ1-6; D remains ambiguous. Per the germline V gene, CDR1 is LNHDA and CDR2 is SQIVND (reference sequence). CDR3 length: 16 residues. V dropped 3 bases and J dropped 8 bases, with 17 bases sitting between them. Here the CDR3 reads CASSMYLRGSDSPLHF. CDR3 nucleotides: TGTGCCAGTAGTATGTACCTTCGGGGATCGGATTCACCCCTCCACTTT.